The 9 T cell receptor beta chains below were found in one sample sequenced in a study of long-term antiretroviral therapy in people with HIV. Run at survey level, the immunoSEQ assay was version v3.0. Produced via immunoSEQ multiplex PCR; TCRdb's table is partial and in-frame only. The sample lists fewer than 9,000 clones, 65% to 85% occurring once. The sequences come from unsorted PBMCs, collected 1.1 years after starting antiretroviral therapy. These receptors were obtained from a middle-aged man with HIV.

The chain employs TRBV7-9 and TRBJ2-7, with TRBD2 identical over 11 bases. The CDR3 is 16 amino acids. Germline CDR1 reads SEHNR; CDR2 reads FQNEAQ (reference sequence). Trimming cost V 1 base and J 4 bases; bases outside gene matches: 6. CDR3 residues: CASSLGRLAGRYEQYF. In DNA form, the CDR3 reads TGTGCCAGCAGCTTAGGAAGACTAGCGGGGAGGTACGAGCAGTACTTC.

The J gene is TRBJ2-7, the V gene TRBV5-5; TRBD2 aligns across 8 bases. J gave up 5 bases and V 4 bases, and 8 bases lay outside the gene matches. The germline CDR1 and CDR2 sequences are SGHKS and YYEKEE (reference sequence). The CDR3 has 14 residues. The CDR3 DNA reads TGTGCCAGCAGCCTCGGGACTAGTTTGAACGAGCAGTACTTC. It is translated as CASSLGTSLNEQYF.

This clone was seen a few times. V gene TRBV7-9 combines with J gene TRBJ2-7, with TRBD2 identical over 7 bases. Germline lookup yields CDR1 SEHNR and CDR2 FQNEAQ (reference sequence). V shed 5 bases and J 4 bases; nucleotides not matched to a gene: 11. This CDR3 is built from 15 residues. The CDR3 bases are TGTGCCAGCAGCCCCCCAAGCGGGATCATGTACGAGCAGTACTTC. This encodes CASSPPSGIMYEQYF.

This rearrangement joins TRBV27 to TRBJ1-3, with D perhaps matching TRBD1 (5 bases). The CDR3 runs 14 residues. From germline, CDR1 is MNHEY and CDR2 SMNVEV (reference sequence). V lost 3 bases and J 2 bases, leaving 8 bases between the germline ends. CDR3 coding DNA: TGTGCCAGCAGTTTGCGAGGGGCTGGAAACACCATATATTTT. Protein product: CASSLRGAGNTIYF.

This rearrangement joins TRBV9 to TRBJ2-1; weak D call: TRBD2 (7 bases). The CDR3 is 16 residues long. The V gene's germline CDR1 is SGDLS and CDR2 YYNGEE. V dropped 0 bases and J dropped 0 bases, with 10 bases sitting between them. The CDR3 sequence is CASSVVGGGSYNEQFF. CDR3 nucleotides: TGTGCCAGCAGCGTAGTAGGGGGGGGCTCCTACAATGAGCAGTTCTTC.

The chain carries TRBV5-1 and TRBJ1-1; 11 bases are a match to TRBD1. The junction had 3 bases not matched to a gene; V was cut back by 4 bases and J by 4 bases. CDR1 and CDR2 (germline): SGHRS, YFSETQ. CDR3 size: 14 residues. As DNA, the CDR3 is TGCGCCAGCAGCCAAGGGACAGGGGGCACTGAAGCTTTCTTT. It codes for CASSQGTGGTEAFF.

This clone was seen only a few times. The V gene is TRBV5-1, the J gene TRBJ2-7; 12 bases map to TRBD1. Germline CDR1 and CDR2: SGHRS and YFSETQ. The CDR3 covers 14 residues. V lost 4 bases and J lost 6; bases outside the gene matches: 5. The chain's CDR3 is CASSLGQGATEQYF. The CDR3 DNA reads as TGCGCCAGCAGCCTGGGACAGGGGGCGACCGAGCAGTACTTC.

This chain uses TRBV2 with TRBJ2-2; perhaps TRBD1 as D (5 bases). Trimming pared 7 bases from V and 1 base from J, leaving 10 bases between. Germline lookup yields CDR1 SNHLY and CDR2 FYNNEI. The CDR3 runs to 14 residues. CDR3 bases: TGTGCCAGCATGCGACAGATGAACACCGGGGAGCTGTTTTTT. It yields the protein CASMRQMNTGELFF. Full variable domain (rest looked up from reference TRBV2 and TRBJ2-2): EPEVTQTPSHQVTQMGQEVILRCVPISNHLYFYWYRQILGQKVEFLVSFYNNEISEKSEIFDDQFSVERPDGSNFTLKIRSTKLEDSAMYFCASMRQMNTGELFFGEGSRLTVL.

The sample holds a few counts of this clone. The chain couples TRBV5-4 to TRBJ1-2, with TRBD1 matching over 7 bases. V dropped 4 bases and J dropped 2; count of bases not matched to a gene: 8. Germline lookup yields CDR1 SGHNT and CDR2 YYREEE (reference sequence). This CDR3 comprises 15 residues. CDR3: CASSPDGTENYGYTF. In DNA, the CDR3 is TGTGCCAGCAGCCCAGATGGGACAGAGAACTATGGCTACACCTTC.